Described below is a single TCR beta chain sequence and its context. What it binds is not known. Staining for CD45RO/CCR7/CD25/CD127/CD95/CD27 allowed sorting of CD4+ naive, central memory, regulatory and stem cell-like memory cells. Once sorted, every population was more than 95% pure. These data are taken from a study of beta chain features in type 1 diabetes. Study outcomes and limitations: There was a possibility that cDNA sequencing over-represented cells with high TCR expression. Type 1 diabetes patients had fewer VDJ junction insertions and more deletions.

V dropped 4 bases and J dropped 4 bases, with 13 bases sitting between them. Germline CDR1 SGHAT, CDR2 FQNNGV. CDR3 size: 14 residues. The study reverse transcribed the entire isolated RNA, so it sequenced expressed TCRB transcripts. Sequenced by immunoSEQ multiplex PCR; TCRdb stores in-frame clones only, minus some. There are under 400,000 clones in the sample; about 18% occur only once, and roughly 0.045% lies in the top ten. This chain links TRBV11-2 with TRBJ1-1, with D tentatively TRBD1 (5 bases). This TCR derives from a woman aged 18-35 years in good health. Sequenced material: naive CD4+ T cells from blood. The CDR3 nucleotides are TGTGCCAGCAGCTCCGTCCTCGGGGGCACTGAAGCTTTCTTT. This gives the protein CASSSVLGGTEAFF.